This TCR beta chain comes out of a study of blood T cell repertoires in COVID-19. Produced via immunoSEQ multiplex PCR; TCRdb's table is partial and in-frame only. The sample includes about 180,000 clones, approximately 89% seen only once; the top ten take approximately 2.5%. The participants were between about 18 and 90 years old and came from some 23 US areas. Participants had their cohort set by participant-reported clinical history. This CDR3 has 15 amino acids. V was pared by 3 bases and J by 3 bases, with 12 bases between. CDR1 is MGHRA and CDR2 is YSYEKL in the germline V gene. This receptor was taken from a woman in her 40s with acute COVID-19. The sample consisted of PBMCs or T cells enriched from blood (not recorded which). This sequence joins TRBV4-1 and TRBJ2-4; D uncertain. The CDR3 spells CASSQTDSFKNIQYF. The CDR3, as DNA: TGCGCCAGCAGCCAGACCGATAGCTTCAAAAACATTCAGTACTTC.